The T cell receptor (beta chain) under discussion was sequenced for a study of T cells in Graves' hyperthyroidism and ophthalmopathy. General observations from the study: Ophthalmopathy cases were set apart from stable hyperthyroidism by a 13 V-J model.

The germline CDR1 and CDR2 sequences are MNHNS and SASEGT. The trim removed 1 base at V and 4 bases at J, leaving 7 bases unmatched. The CDR3 runs to 16 residues. In its sample, this clonotype was seen many times. As yet, its antigen is unknown. There were TCR beta CDR3 regions amplified from RNA transcripts. HTBI primers were employed in a first-round RT-PCR of the TCR CDR3. A single record per CDR3 protein comes from TCRdb applying MiXCR to the multiplex PCR reads. The sample contains 90,000 to 120,000 distinct CDR3 sequences, approximately 16% of which appear only once. Patients aged 18 to 65 with hyperthyroidism were newly diagnosed, with duration under 2 months. The study excluded patients with uncontrolled infection, other autoimmune disease, pregnancy or lactation.

The material sequenced was blood. This clonotype originated in a woman in her fifties or sixties with Graves' hyperthyroidism. The chain recombines TRBV6-1 with TRBJ2-3; 8 bases align to TRBD2. The CDR3 spells CASSEVSSGSPDTQYF. In DNA, the CDR3 is TGTGCCAGCAGTGAAGTGTCGAGCGGGAGTCCAGATACGCAGTATTTT.